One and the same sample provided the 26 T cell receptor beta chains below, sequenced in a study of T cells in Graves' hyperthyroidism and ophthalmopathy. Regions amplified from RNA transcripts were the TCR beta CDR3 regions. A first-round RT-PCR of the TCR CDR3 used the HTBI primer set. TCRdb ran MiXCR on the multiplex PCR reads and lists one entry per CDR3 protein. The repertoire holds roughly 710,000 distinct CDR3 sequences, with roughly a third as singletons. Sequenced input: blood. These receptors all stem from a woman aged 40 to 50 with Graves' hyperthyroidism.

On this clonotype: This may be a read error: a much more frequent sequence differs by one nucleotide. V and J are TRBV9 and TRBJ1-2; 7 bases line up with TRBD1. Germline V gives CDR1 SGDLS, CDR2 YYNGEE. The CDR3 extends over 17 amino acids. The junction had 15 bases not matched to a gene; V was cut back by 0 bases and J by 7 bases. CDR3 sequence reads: CASSVGDGDREIRGYTF. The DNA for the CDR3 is TGTGCCAGCAGCGTAGGGGACGGAGACAGGGAGATCCGTGGCTACACCTTC.

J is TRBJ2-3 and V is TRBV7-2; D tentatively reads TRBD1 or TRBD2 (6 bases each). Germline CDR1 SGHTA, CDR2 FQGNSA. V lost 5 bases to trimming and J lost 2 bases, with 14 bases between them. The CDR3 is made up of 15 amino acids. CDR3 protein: CASSLQGGYTDTQYF. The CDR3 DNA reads TGTGCCAGCAGCCTTCAAGGGGGGTACACAGATACGCAGTATTTT.

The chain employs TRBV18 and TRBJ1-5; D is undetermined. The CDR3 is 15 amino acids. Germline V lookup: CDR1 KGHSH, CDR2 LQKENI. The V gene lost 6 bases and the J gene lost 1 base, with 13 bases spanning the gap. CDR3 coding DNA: TGTGCCAGCTCGTCCGACATCAGAAGCAATCAGCCCCAGCATTTT. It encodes CASSSDIRSNQPQHF.

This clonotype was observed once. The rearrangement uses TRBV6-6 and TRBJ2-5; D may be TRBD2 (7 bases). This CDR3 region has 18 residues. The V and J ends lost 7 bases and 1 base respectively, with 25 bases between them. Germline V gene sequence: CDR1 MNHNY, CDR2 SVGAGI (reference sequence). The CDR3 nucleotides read TGTGCCAGCAACCGACTAGTTAATGACGGGGGGCTCCAAGAGACCCAGTACTTC. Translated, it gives CASNRLVNDGGLQETQYF.

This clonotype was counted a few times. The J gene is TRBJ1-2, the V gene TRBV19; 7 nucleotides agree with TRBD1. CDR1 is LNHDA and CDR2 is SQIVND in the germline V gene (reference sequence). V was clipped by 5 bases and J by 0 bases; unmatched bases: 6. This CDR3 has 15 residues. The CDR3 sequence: CASSEWDSSNYGYTF. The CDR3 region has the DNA TGTGCCAGTAGTGAATGGGACAGCTCTAACTATGGCTACACCTTC.

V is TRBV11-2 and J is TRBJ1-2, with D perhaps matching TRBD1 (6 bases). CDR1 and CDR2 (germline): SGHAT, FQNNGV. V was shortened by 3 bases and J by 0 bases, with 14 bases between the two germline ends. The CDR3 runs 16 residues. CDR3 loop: CASSLSTGSPNYGYTF. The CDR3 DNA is TGTGCCAGCAGCTTGTCGACAGGATCCCCTAACTATGGCTACACCTTC.

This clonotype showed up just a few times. The CDR3 DNA reads TGCGCCAGCAGCCAGGATAACAGGGGGAATGGGGAGGGCTACACCTTC. This sequence encodes CASSQDNRGNGEGYTF. The chain recombines TRBV4-3 with TRBJ1-2; 8 bases map to TRBD1. CDR1 and CDR2 from the germline V gene are LGHNA and YSLEER. The V segment lost 3 bases and the J segment 8 bases; nucleotides outside the gene matches: 14. The CDR3 runs 16 residues.

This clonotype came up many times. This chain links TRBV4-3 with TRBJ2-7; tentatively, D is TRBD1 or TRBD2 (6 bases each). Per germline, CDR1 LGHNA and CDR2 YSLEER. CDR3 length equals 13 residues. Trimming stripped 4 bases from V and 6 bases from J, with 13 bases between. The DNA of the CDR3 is TGCGCCAGCAGCCGCGGGACACTAGGCGAGCAGTACTTC. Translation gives CASSRGTLGEQYF.

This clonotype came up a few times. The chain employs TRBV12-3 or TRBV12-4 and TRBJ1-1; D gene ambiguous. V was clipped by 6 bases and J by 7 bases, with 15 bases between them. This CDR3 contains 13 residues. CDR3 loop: CASSRPGGGEAFF. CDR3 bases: TGTGCCAGCAGCCGACCCGGAGGCGGTGAAGCTTTCTTT.

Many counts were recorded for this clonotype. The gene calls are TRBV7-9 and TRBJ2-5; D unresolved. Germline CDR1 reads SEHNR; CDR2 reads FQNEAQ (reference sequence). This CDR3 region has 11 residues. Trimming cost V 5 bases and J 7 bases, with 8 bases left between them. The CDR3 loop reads CASSPDVTQYF. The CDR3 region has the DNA TGTGCCAGCAGCCCGGACGTGACCCAGTACTTC.

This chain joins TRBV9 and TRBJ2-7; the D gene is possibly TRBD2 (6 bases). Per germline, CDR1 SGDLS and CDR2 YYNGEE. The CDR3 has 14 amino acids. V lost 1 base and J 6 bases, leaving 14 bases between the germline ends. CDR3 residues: CASSVWGGAGEQYF. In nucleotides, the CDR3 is TGTGCCAGCAGCGTATGGGGCGGGGCGGGCGAGCAGTACTTC. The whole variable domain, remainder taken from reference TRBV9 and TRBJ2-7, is DSGVTQTPKHLITATGQRVTLRCSPRSGDLSVYWYQQSLDQGLQFLIQYYNGEERAKGNILERFSAQQFPDLHSELNLSSLELGDSALYFCASSVWGGAGEQYFGPGTRLTVT.

The CDR3 DNA reads as TGCAGCTTGGGGGGGGACGGTGGCTACACCTTC. Its translation: CSLGGDGGYTF. This chain links TRBV29-1 with TRBJ1-2, with D perhaps matching TRBD1 (5 bases). Germline CDR1 is SQVTM and CDR2 is ANQGSEA. V was shortened by 8 bases and J by 7 bases, with 14 bases between the two germline ends. This CDR3 is 11 amino acids long. Variable domain in full (rest from reference TRBV29-1 and TRBJ1-2): SAVISQKPSRDICQRGTSLTIQCQVDSQVTMMFWYRQQPGQSLTLIATANQGSEATYESGFVIDKFPISRPNLTFSTLTVSNMSPEDSSIYLCSLGGDGGYTFGSGTRLTVV.

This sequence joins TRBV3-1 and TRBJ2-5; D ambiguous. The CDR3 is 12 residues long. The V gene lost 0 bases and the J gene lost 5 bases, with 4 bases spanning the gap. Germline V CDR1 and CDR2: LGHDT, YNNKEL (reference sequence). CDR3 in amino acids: CASSQETETQYF. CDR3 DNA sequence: TGTGCCAGCAGCCAAGAAACGGAGACCCAGTACTTC.

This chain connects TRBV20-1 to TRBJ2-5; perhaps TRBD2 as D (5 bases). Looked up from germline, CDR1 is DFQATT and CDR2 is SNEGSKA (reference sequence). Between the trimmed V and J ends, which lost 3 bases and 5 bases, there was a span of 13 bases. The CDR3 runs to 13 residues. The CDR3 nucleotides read TGCAGTGCTAGCTCGGGGAGCCTGGAGACCCAGTACTTC. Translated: CSASSGSLETQYF.

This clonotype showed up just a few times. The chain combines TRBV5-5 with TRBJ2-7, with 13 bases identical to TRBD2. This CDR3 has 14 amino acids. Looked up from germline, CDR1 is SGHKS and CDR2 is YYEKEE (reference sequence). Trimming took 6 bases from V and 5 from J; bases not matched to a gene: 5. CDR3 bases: TGTGCCAGCACATCCGGGACTAGCGGGGACGAGCAGTACTTC. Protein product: CASTSGTSGDEQYF. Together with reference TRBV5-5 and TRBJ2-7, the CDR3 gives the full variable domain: DAGVTQSPTHLIKTRGQQVTLRCSPISGHKSVSWYQQVLGQGPQFIFQYYEKEERGRGNFPDRFSARQFPNYSSELNVNALLLGDSALYLCASTSGTSGDEQYFGPGTRLTVT.

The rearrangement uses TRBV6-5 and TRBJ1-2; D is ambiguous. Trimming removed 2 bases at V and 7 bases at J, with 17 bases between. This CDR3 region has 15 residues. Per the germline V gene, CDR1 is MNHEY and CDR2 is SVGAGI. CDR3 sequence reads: CASSYHGRGYGGYTF. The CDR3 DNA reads TGTGCCAGCAGTTACCACGGGAGAGGCTACGGTGGCTACACCTTC.

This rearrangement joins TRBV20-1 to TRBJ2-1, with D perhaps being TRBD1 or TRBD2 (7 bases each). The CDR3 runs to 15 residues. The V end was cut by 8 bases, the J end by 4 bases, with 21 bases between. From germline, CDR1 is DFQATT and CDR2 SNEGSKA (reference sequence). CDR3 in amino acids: CSTSGGRGSYNEQFF. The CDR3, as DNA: TGCAGTACTTCAGGGGGGAGGGGATCATACAATGAGCAGTTCTTC.

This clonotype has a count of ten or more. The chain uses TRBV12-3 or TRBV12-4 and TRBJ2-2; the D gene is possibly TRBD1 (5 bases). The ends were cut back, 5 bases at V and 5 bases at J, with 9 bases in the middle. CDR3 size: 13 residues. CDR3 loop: CASSLQGTGELFF. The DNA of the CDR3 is TGTGCCAGCAGTCTCCAGGGTACCGGGGAGCTGTTTTTT.

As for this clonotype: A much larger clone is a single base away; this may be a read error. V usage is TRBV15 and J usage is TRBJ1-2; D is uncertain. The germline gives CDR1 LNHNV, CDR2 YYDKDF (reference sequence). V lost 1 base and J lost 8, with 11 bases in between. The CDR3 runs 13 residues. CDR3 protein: CATSRGDHGGYTF. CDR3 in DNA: TGTGCCACCAGCAGAGGAGACCACGGAGGCTACACCTTC.

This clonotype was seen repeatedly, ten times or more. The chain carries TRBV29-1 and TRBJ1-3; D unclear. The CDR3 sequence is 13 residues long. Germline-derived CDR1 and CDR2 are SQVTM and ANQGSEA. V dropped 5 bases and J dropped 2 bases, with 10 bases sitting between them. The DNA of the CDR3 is TGCAGCGTTACCCCCGGCGCTGGAAACACCATATATTTT. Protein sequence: CSVTPGAGNTIYF. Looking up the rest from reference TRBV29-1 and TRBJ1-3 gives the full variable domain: SAVISQKPSRDICQRGTSLTIQCQVDSQVTMMFWYRQQPGQSLTLIATANQGSEATYESGFVIDKFPISRPNLTFSTLTVSNMSPEDSSIYLCSVTPGAGNTIYFGEGSWLTVV.

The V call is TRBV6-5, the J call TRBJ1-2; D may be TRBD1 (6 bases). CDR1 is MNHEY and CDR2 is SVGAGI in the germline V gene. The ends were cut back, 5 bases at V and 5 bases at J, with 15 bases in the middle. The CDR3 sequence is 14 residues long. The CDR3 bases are TGTGCCAGCAGTCATAGGGGGGAGTGGTATGGCTACACCTTC. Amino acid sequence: CASSHRGEWYGYTF.

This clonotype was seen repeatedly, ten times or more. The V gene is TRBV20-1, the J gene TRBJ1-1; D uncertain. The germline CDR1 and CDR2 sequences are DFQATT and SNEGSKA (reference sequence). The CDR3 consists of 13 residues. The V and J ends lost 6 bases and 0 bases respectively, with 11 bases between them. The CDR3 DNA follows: TGCAGTGCGCAGGCAGGAGTGAACACTGAAGCTTTCTTT. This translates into CSAQAGVNTEAFF.

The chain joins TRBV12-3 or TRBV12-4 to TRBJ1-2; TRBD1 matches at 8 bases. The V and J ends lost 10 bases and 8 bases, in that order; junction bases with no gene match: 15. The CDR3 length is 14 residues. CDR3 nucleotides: TGTGCCACCAATCGGGGGCAGGGGGCGTGGGGCTACACCTTC. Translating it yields CATNRGQGAWGYTF.

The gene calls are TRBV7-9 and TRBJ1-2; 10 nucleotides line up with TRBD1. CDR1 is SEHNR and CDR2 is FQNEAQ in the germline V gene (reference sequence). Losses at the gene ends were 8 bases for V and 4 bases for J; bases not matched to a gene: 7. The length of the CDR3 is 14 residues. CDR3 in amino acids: CASVTGGSGYGYTF. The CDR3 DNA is TGTGCCAGCGTGACAGGGGGCTCGGGCTATGGCTACACCTTC.

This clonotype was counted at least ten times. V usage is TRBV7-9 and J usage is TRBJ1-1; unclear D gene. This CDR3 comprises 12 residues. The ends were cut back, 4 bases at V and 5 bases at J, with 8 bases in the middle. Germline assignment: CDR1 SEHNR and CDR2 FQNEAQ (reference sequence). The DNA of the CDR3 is TGTGCCAGCAGCTCGGGCACGACTGAAGCTTTCTTT. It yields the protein CASSSGTTEAFF.

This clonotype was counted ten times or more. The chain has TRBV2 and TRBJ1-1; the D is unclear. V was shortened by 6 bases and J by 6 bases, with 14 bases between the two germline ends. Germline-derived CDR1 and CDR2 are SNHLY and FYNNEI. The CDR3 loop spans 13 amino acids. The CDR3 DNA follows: TGTGCCAGCAGAGCCGATGGACCTTCTGAAGCTTTCTTT. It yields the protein CASRADGPSEAFF.